This T cell receptor beta chain stems from a study of T-cell memory formation after mild COVID-19. Each CDR3 protein is one row after TCRdb ran MiXCR on the 5' RACE reads. Counted here are hundreds of thousands of distinct CDR3 sequences, roughly 20% occurring once; the ten biggest clones make up 12%. This clonotype was detected a few times. Looked up from germline, CDR1 is SGHTA and CDR2 is FQGNSA. V lost 0 bases and J lost 2; bases outside the gene matches: 4. The CDR3 is 15 residues long. The sample consisted of PBMCs or a T cell subset sorted from them (not recorded which). J is TRBJ2-7 and V is TRBV7-2; TRBD1 matches 7 bases. The TCR comes from an adult woman who had mild COVID-19 (a few samples of this study predate the infection). Cell type and time point are not known. CDR3 nucleotides: TGTGCCAGCAGCTTAGCCCCGACAGGGACCTACGAGCAGTACTTC. Translated: CASSLAPTGTYEQYF.